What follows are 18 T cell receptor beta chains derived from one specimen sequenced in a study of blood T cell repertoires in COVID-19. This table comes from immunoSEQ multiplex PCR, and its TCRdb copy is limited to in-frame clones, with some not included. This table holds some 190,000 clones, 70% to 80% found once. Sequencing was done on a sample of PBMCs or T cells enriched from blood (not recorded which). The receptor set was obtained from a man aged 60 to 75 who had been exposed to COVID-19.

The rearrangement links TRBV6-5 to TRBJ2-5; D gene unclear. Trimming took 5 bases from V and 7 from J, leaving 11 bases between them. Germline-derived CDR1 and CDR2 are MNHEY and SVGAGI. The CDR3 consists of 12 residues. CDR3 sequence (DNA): TGTGCCAGCAGTCCTCCCGGGTTGACCCAGTACTTC. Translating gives CASSPPGLTQYF.

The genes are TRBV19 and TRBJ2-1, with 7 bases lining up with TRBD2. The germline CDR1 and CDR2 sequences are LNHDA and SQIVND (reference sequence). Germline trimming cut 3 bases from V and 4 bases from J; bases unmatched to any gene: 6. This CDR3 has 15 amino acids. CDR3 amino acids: CASSMGSGPYNEQFF. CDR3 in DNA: TGTGCCAGTAGTATGGGTAGCGGGCCTTACAATGAGCAGTTCTTC.

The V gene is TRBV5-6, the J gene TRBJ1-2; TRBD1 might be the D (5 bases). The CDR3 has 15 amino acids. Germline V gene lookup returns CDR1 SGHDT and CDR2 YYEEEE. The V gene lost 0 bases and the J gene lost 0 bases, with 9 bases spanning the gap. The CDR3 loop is CASSLAGGANYGYTF. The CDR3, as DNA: TGTGCCAGCAGCTTGGCGGGGGGAGCTAACTATGGCTACACCTTC.

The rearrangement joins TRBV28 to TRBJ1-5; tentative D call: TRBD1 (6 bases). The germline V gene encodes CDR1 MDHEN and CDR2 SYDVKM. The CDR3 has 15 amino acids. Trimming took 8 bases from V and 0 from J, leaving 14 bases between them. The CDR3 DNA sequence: TGTGCCAGCGCGGACAGTAAATATAGCAATCAGCCCCAGCATTTT. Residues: CASADSKYSNQPQHF.

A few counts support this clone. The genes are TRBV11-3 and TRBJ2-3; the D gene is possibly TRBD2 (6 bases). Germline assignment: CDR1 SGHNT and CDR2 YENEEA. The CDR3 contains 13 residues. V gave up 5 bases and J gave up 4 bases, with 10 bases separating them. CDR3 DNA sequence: TGTGCCAGCAGCGTCGGGGGTGCAGATACGCAGTATTTT. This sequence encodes CASSVGGADTQYF. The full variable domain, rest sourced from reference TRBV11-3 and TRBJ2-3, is EAGVVQSPRYKIIEKKQPVAFWCNPISGHNTLYWYLQNLGQGPELLIRYENEEAVDDSQLPKDRFSAERLKGVDSTLKIQPAELGDSAVYLCASSVGGADTQYFGPGTRLTVL.

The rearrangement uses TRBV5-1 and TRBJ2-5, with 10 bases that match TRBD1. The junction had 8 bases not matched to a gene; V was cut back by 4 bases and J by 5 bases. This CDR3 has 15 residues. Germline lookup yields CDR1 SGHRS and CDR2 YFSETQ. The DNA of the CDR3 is TGCGCCAGCAGCGAAAGGACAGGGGGTTCGGAGACCCAGTACTTC. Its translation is CASSERTGGSETQYF.

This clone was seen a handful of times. The CDR3 spells CASRQGDDEQFF. The CDR3 DNA follows: TGTGCCAGCAGACAGGGAGACGATGAGCAGTTCTTC. The rearrangement joins TRBV6-5 to TRBJ2-1; a weak D match, TRBD1 (6 bases). Trimming removed 6 bases at V and 8 bases at J, with 11 bases between. Germline CDR1 and CDR2: MNHEY and SVGAGI. The CDR3 consists of 12 residues.

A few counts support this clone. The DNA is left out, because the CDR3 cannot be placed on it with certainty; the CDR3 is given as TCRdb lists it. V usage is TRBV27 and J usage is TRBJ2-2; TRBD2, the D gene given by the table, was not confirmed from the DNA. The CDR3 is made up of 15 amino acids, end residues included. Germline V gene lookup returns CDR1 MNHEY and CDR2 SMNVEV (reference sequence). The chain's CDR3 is CASILGAGATGELFF.

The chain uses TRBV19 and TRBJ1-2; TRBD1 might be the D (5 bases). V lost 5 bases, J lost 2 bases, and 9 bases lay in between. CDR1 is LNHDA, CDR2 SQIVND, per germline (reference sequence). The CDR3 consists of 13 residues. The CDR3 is CASSADRNYGYTF. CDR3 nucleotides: TGTGCCAGTAGTGCCGACAGAAACTATGGCTACACCTTC.

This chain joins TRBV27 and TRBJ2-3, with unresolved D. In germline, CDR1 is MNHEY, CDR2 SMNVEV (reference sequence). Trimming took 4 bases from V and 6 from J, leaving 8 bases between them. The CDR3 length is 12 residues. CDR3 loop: CASSSTLDTQYF. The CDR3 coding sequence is TGTGCCAGCAGTTCAACTTTGGATACGCAGTATTTT.

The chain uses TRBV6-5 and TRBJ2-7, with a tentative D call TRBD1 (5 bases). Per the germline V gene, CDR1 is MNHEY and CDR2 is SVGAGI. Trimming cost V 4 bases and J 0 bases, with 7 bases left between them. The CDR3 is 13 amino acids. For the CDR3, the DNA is TGTGCCAGCAGTTCAGGGTTCTCCTACGAGCAGTACTTC. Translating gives CASSSGFSYEQYF.

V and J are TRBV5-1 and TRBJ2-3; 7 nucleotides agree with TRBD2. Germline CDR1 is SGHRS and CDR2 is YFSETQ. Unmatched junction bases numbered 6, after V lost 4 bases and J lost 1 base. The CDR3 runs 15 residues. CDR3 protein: CASSLSTSGTDTQYF. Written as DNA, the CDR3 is TGCGCCAGCAGCCTAAGTACTAGCGGCACAGATACGCAGTATTTT. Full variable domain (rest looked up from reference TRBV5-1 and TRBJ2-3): KAGVTQTPRYLIKTRGQQVTLSCSPISGHRSVSWYQQTPGQGLQFLFEYFSETQRNKGNFPGRFSGRQFSNSRSEMNVSTLELGDSALYLCASSLSTSGTDTQYFGPGTRLTVL.

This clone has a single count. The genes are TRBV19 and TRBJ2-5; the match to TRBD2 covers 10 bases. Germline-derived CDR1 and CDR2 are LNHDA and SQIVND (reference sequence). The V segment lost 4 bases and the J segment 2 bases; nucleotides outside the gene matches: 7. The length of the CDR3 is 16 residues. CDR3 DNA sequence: TGTGCCAGTAGTAATGGACTAGCGGCCTTTCAAGAGACCCAGTACTTC. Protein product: CASSNGLAAFQETQYF. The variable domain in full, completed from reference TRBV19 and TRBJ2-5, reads DGGITQSPKYLFRKEGQNVTLSCEQNLNHDAMYWYRQDPGQGLRLIYYSQIVNDFQKGDIAEGYSVSREKKESFPLTVTSAQKNPTAFYLCASSNGLAAFQETQYFGPGTRLLVL.

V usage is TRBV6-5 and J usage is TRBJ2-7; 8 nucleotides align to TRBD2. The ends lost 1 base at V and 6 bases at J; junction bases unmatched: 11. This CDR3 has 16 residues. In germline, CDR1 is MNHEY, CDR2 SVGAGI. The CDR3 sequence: CASSYLASGSSREQYF. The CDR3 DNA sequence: TGTGCCAGCAGTTACTTGGCAAGCGGGAGTTCCCGCGAGCAGTACTTC.

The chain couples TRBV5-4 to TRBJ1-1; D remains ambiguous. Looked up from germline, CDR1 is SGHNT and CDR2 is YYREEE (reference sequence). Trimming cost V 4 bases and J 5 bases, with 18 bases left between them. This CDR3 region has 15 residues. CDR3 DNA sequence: TGTGCCAGCAGCCTGATGGTGGGCCCGGGGACTGAAGCTTTCTTT. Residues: CASSLMVGPGTEAFF.

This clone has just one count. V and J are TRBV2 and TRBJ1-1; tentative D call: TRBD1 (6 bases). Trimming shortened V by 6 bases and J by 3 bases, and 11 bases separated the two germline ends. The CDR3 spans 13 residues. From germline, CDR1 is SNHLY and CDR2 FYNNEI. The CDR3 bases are TGTGCCAGCAGCGCGAAGGGGGACACTGAAGCTTTCTTT. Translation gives CASSAKGDTEAFF.

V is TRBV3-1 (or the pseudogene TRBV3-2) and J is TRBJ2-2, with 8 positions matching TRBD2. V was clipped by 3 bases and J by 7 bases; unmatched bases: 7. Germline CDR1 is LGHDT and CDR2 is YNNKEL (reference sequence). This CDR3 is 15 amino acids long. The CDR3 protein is CASSQVGTSGGELFF. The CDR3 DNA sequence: TGTGCCAGCAGCCAGGTCGGGACTAGTGGCGGGGAGCTGTTTTTT.

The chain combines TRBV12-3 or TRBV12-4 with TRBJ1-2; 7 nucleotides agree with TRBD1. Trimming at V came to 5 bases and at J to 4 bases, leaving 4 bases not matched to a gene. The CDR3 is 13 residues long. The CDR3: CASSLDRIYGYTF. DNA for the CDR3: TGTGCCAGCAGTCTGGACAGGATCTATGGCTACACCTTC.